One and the same sample provided the 23 T cell receptor beta chains below, sequenced in a study of OX40 agonist ivuxolimab in advanced cancers. Clones were read by immunoSEQ multiplex PCR, and TCRdb kept only the in-frame ones, dropping some. The sample records 55,000 to 80,000 clones, about 80% being singletons. This specimen consisted of CD4+ or CD8+ T cells sorted from blood, obtained in a trial of the OX40 agonist ivuxolimab. The receptors shown here come from an adult with an advanced solid tumor such as melanoma, head and neck, liver or kidney cancer.

The V gene is TRBV6-4, the J gene TRBJ2-2; D gene uncertain. This CDR3 region has 13 residues. V was trimmed by 2 bases and J by 6 bases, leaving 7 bases between them. Germline V gene data show CDR1 as MRHNA and CDR2 as SNTAGT. The CDR3 loop is CASSDNSAGELFF. The CDR3 DNA sequence: TGTGCCAGCAGTGACAACAGCGCCGGGGAGCTGTTTTTT.

This chain connects TRBV4-3 to TRBJ1-4; D gene ambiguous. Trimming shortened V by 0 bases and J by 4 bases, and 9 bases separated the two germline ends. Germline CDR1 reads LGHNA; CDR2 reads YSLEER. The CDR3 sequence is 15 residues long. The CDR3 loop reads CASSQDRQLNEKLFF. CDR3 nucleotides: TGCGCCAGCAGCCAAGATCGGCAGCTTAATGAAAAACTGTTTTTT.

The V gene is TRBV30, the J gene TRBJ1-2; D is unclear. V lost 8 bases and J 1 base, leaving 14 bases between the germline ends. This CDR3 comprises 13 residues. Germline V gives CDR1 GTSNPN, CDR2 SVGIG (reference sequence). As DNA, the CDR3 is TGTGCCACCGAGACACGAATTAACTATGGCTACACCTTC. Translation gives CATETRINYGYTF. Supplemented by reference TRBV30 and TRBJ1-2, the full variable domain reads SQTIHQWPATLVQPVGSPLSLECTVEGTSNPNLYWYRQAAGRGLQLLFYSVGIGQISSEVPQNLSASRPQDRQFILSSKKLLLSDSGFYLCATETRINYGYTFGSGTRLTVV.

The chain has TRBV15 and TRBJ1-1, with unresolved D. The CDR3 length is 13 residues. The germline V gene has CDR1 LNHNV and CDR2 YYDKDF (reference sequence). Trimming shortened V by 8 bases and J by 2 bases, and 12 bases separated the two germline ends. Here the CDR3 DNA reads TGTGCCACCGGATTACCCCAAAACACTGAAGCTTTCTTT. Protein: CATGLPQNTEAFF.

Here the CDR3 reads CAISEETGIGTEAFF. For the CDR3, the DNA is TGTGCCATCAGTGAAGAGACAGGGATCGGAACTGAAGCTTTCTTT. The chain has TRBV10-3 and TRBJ1-1, with TRBD1 matching 7 bases. With 3 bases clipped from V and 5 bases from J, the junction kept 9 bases outside the gene matches. The CDR3 loop spans 15 amino acids. Germline-derived CDR1 and CDR2 are ENHRY and SYGVKD.

This chain links TRBV7-9 with TRBJ2-2, with TRBD1 matching over 8 bases. The CDR3 is made up of 17 amino acids. V shed 4 bases and J 4 bases; nucleotides not matched to a gene: 11. Germline V CDR1 and CDR2: SEHNR, FQNEAQ (reference sequence). This CDR3 reads CASSSEAPDRATGELFF. CDR3 DNA: TGTGCCAGCAGCTCAGAAGCCCCGGACAGGGCCACCGGGGAGCTGTTTTTT. Full variable domain (outside the CDR3, taken from reference TRBV7-9 and TRBJ2-2): DTGVSQNPRHKITKRGQNVTFRCDPISEHNRLYWYRQTLGQGPEFLTYFQNEAQLEKSRLLSDRFSAERPKGSFSTLEIQRTEQGDSAMYLCASSSEAPDRATGELFFGEGSRLTVL.

The V call is TRBV5-6, the J call TRBJ2-1; 7 positions match TRBD1. The CDR3 sequence is 14 residues long. Germline-derived CDR1 and CDR2 are SGHDT and YYEEEE. Trimming cost V 1 base and J 11 bases; bases outside gene matches: 9. The CDR3 sequence is CASSLTGDSPKQFF. The DNA for the CDR3 is TGTGCCAGCAGCTTGACCGGGGACAGCCCGAAGCAGTTCTTC.

J is TRBJ2-2 and V is TRBV28; 7 bases align to TRBD1. The CDR3 contains 16 residues. V was pared by 6 bases and J by 3 bases, with 10 bases of the junction left unmatched. The germline V gene encodes CDR1 MDHEN and CDR2 SYDVKM. CDR3 nucleotides: TGTGCCAGCAGCCTGGGACAGATTGGGGACACCGGGGAGCTGTTTTTT. It translates to CASSLGQIGDTGELFF.

V gene TRBV19 combines with J gene TRBJ1-3; no firm D call. This CDR3 has 15 residues. Germline lookup yields CDR1 LNHDA and CDR2 SQIVND (reference sequence). V lost 6 bases and J 2 bases, leaving 14 bases between the germline ends. The CDR3 nucleotides read TGTGCCAGTAGCACGACTAGCGGGGCTGGAAACACCATATATTTT. Translated: CASSTTSGAGNTIYF. The full variable domain, in which reference TRBV19 and TRBJ1-3 provide the parts outside the CDR3, is DGGITQSPKYLFRKEGQNVTLSCEQNLNHDAMYWYRQDPGQGLRLIYYSQIVNDFQKGDIAEGYSVSREKKESFPLTVTSAQKNPTAFYLCASSTTSGAGNTIYFGEGSWLTVV.

The gene calls are TRBV28 and TRBJ2-7; 7 bases line up with TRBD1. The V segment lost 10 bases and the J segment 2 bases; nucleotides outside the gene matches: 8. The CDR3 length is 13 residues. From germline, CDR1 is MDHEN and CDR2 SYDVKM. CDR3 nucleotides: TGTGCCACCGGGACAGAAAGTACCTACGAGCAGTACGTC. Translated: CATGTESTYEQYV.

The chain joins TRBV5-1 to TRBJ1-2; 8 nucleotides agree with TRBD1. Germline loops: CDR1 SGHRS, CDR2 YFSETQ. Trimming at V came to 4 bases and at J to 8 bases, leaving 13 bases not matched to a gene. This CDR3 spans 15 amino acids. The CDR3 region is CASSASQGGSRGYTF. Written as DNA, the CDR3 is TGCGCCAGCAGCGCATCACAGGGGGGCTCGCGAGGCTACACCTTC.

The chain joins TRBV28 to TRBJ1-6, with D perhaps TRBD1 (5 bases). V gave up 11 bases and J gave up 0 bases, with 14 bases separating them. CDR1 MDHEN and CDR2 SYDVKM come from the germline V gene. This CDR3 is built from 15 residues. This chain's CDR3 is CAAGGSSSYNSPLHF. Written as DNA, the CDR3 is TGTGCCGCGGGGGGTTCGAGCTCCTATAATTCACCCCTCCACTTT.

The rearrangement uses TRBV7-3 and TRBJ1-1; D perhaps matches TRBD1 (5 bases). The CDR3 length is 17 residues. Trimming stripped 6 bases from V and 3 bases from J, with 23 bases between. Germline values: CDR1 SGHTA, CDR2 FQGTGA. CDR3 loop: CASSPTGGNWKYTEAFF. CDR3 nucleotides: TGTGCCAGCAGTCCAACCGGGGGAAATTGGAAGTACACTGAAGCTTTCTTT.

This clone was recorded many times. The chain has TRBV6-5 and TRBJ2-5; TRBD1 matches at 11 bases. In germline, CDR1 is MNHEY, CDR2 SVGAGI. The CDR3 has 12 residues. The V segment lost 8 bases and the J segment 5 bases; nucleotides outside the gene matches: 1. For the CDR3, the DNA is TGTGCCAGCGGGACAGGGGGGGAGACCCAGTACTTC. Its protein is CASGTGGETQYF.

This clone has a handful of counts. V and J are TRBV9 and TRBJ1-2; D is unresolved. With 0 bases removed from V and 0 bases from J, the gap between germline ends came to 3 bases. The germline gives CDR1 SGDLS, CDR2 YYNGEE. This CDR3 is 13 amino acids long. The CDR3 sequence is CASSVDPNYGYTF. Here the CDR3 DNA reads TGTGCCAGCAGCGTAGATCCTAACTATGGCTACACCTTC.

The chain is built from TRBV28 and TRBJ2-5; 16 bases map to TRBD2. The ends lost 6 bases at V and 2 bases at J; junction bases unmatched: 3. This CDR3 spans 16 amino acids. Germline V lookup: CDR1 MDHEN, CDR2 SYDVKM. The chain's CDR3 is CASRLGLAGGQETQYF. The CDR3 bases are TGTGCCAGCAGGTTGGGACTAGCGGGGGGGCAAGAGACCCAGTACTTC.

This clone was seen once. J is TRBJ2-2 and V is TRBV5-8; 15 bases agree with TRBD2. The V gene's germline CDR1 is SGHTS and CDR2 YDEGEE. The CDR3 has 18 residues. The ends lost 4 bases at V and 3 bases at J; junction bases unmatched: 7. The CDR3 here is CASSPLGLAGGYTGELFF. DNA of the CDR3: TGTGCCAGCAGCCCACTAGGACTAGCGGGAGGGTACACCGGGGAGCTGTTTTTT.

This sequence joins TRBV28 and TRBJ2-7; 10 positions match TRBD2. The V gene end was trimmed by 6 bases and the J gene end by 1 base; junction bases not matched to a gene: 3. Per the germline V gene, CDR1 is MDHEN and CDR2 is SYDVKM. The CDR3 runs to 14 residues. The CDR3 is CASSLLAGSYEQYF. CDR3 sequence (DNA): TGTGCCAGCAGCTTACTAGCGGGATCCTACGAGCAGTACTTC.

V gene TRBV13 combines with J gene TRBJ2-7, with D tentatively TRBD2 (6 bases). Germline loops: CDR1 PRHDT, CDR2 FYEKMQ (reference sequence). This CDR3 comprises 15 residues. Trimming removed 4 bases from V and 2 bases from J, with 15 bases in between. CDR3 in amino acids: CASSYRDSETYEQYF. The DNA of the CDR3 is TGTGCCAGCAGCTACCGGGACTCGGAAACCTACGAGCAGTACTTC.

The chain's CDR3 is CASSLVLGQSYGYTF. In nucleotides, the CDR3 is TGCGCCAGCAGCTTGGTTCTGGGGCAGAGCTATGGCTACACCTTC. The V and J genes are TRBV5-1 and TRBJ1-2; D perhaps matches TRBD1 (5 bases). The CDR3 sequence is 15 residues long. The germline V gene encodes CDR1 SGHRS and CDR2 YFSETQ. V lost 0 bases to trimming and J lost 4 bases, with 13 bases between them.

This clone was observed a handful of times. This sequence joins TRBV7-2 and TRBJ1-2; D uncertain. The CDR3 is made up of 15 amino acids. Germline CDR1 SGHTA, CDR2 FQGNSA. V gave up 3 bases and J gave up 8 bases, with 19 bases separating them. CDR3 nucleotides: TGTGCCAGCAGCTTTTCAGGACCCCTGTTGGGGGGCTACACCTTC. It yields the protein CASSFSGPLLGGYTF.

The gene calls are TRBV7-2 and TRBJ2-7, with D possibly matching TRBD1 (5 bases). From germline, CDR1 is SGHTA and CDR2 FQGNSA. The CDR3 has 15 amino acids. V lost 5 bases to trimming and J lost 1 base, with 15 bases between them. CDR3: CASSQGPRQSYEQYF. In DNA, the CDR3 is TGTGCCAGCAGCCAGGGCCCCCGACAGTCCTACGAGCAGTACTTC.

The chain carries TRBV15 and TRBJ2-1, with 8 bases that match TRBD2. V shed 7 bases, J shed 9 bases, and the junction held 20 bases outside the gene matches. Germline-derived CDR1 and CDR2 are LNHNV and YYDKDF (reference sequence). CDR3 size: 17 residues. Here the CDR3 reads CATNHIEFRTSLVEQFF. The CDR3 coding sequence is TGTGCCACCAACCATATAGAATTTAGGACTAGCCTAGTTGAGCAGTTCTTC.